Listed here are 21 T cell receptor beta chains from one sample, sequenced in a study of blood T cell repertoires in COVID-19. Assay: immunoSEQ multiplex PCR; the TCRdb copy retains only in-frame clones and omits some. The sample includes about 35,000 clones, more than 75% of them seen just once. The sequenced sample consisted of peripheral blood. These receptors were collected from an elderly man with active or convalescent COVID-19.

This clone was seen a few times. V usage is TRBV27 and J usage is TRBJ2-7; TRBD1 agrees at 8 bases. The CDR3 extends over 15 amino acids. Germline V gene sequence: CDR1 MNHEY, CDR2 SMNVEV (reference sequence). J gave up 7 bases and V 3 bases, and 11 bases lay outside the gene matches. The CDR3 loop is CASSFDSTGGWEQYF. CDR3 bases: TGTGCCAGCAGTTTCGACAGCACAGGGGGGTGGGAGCAGTACTTC.

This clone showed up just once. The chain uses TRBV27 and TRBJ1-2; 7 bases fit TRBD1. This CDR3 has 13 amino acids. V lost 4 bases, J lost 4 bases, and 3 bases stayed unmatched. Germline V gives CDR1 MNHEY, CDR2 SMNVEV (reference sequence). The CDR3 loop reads CASSSTGSYGYTF. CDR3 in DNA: TGTGCCAGCAGTTCGACAGGGAGCTATGGCTACACCTTC.

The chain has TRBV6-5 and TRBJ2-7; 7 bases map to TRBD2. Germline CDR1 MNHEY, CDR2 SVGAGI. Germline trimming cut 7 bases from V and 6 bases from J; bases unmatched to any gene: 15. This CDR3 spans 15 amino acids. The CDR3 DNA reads TGTGCCAGCACCCGAACCGGGGAGGGTTTTGGCGAGCAGTACTTC. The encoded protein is CASTRTGEGFGEQYF.

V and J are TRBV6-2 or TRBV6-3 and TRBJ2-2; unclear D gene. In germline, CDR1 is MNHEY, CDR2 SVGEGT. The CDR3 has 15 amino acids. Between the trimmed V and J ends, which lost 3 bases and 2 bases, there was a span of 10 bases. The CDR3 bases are TGTGCCAGCAGTTATCAACGACATAACACCGGGGAGCTGTTTTTT. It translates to CASSYQRHNTGELFF.

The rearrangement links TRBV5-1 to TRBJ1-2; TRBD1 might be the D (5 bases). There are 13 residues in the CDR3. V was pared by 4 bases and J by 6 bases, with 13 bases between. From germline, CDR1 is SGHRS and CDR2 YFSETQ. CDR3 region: CASSLQETHGYTF. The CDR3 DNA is TGCGCCAGCAGCCTACAGGAGACGCATGGCTACACCTTC.

CDR3 residues: CASSAHHSTDTQYF. The CDR3 DNA follows: TGTGCCAGCAGCGCACACCATAGCACAGATACGCAGTATTTT. The rearrangement joins TRBV9 to TRBJ2-3; D not certain. V lost 3 bases and J 0 bases, leaving 8 bases between the germline ends. Germline loops: CDR1 SGDLS, CDR2 YYNGEE. This CDR3 is 14 amino acids long.

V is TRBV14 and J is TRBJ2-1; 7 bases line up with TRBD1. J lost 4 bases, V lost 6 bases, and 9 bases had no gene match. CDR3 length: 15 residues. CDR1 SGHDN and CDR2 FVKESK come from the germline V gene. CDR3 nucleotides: TGTGCCAGCAGTAAAGCAGGGGGTCTATACAATGAGCAGTTCTTC. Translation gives CASSKAGGLYNEQFF.

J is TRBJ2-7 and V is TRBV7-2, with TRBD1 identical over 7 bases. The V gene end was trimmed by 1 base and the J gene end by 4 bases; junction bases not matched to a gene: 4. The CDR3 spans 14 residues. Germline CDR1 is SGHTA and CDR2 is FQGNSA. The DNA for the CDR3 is TGTGCCAGCAGCTTAGACAGGGGTACTTACGAGCAGTACTTC. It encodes CASSLDRGTYEQYF.

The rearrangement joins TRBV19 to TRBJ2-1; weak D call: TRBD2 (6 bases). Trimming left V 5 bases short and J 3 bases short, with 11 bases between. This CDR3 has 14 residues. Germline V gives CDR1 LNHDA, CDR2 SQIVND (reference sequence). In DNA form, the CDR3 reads TGTGCCAGTAGTGGAACTAGCAGCTACAATGAGCAGTTCTTC. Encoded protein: CASSGTSSYNEQFF.

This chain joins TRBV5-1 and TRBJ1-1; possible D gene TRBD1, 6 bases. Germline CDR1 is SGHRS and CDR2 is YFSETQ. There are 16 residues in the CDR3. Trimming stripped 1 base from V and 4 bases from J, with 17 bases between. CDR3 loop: CASSLKRSGEGTEAFF. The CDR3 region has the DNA TGCGCCAGCAGCTTGAAAAGGTCAGGGGAGGGCACTGAAGCTTTCTTT.

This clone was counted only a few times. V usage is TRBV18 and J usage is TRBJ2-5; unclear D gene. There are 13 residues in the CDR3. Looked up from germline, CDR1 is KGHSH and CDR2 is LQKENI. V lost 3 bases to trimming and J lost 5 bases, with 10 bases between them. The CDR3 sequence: CASSPFDEETQYF. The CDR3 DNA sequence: TGTGCCAGCTCACCGTTCGATGAGGAGACCCAGTACTTC.

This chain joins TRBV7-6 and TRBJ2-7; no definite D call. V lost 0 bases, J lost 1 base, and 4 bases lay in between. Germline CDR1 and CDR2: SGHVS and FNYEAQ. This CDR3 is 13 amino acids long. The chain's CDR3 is CASSLAASYEQYF. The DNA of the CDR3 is TGTGCCAGCAGCTTAGCAGCTTCCTACGAGCAGTACTTC.

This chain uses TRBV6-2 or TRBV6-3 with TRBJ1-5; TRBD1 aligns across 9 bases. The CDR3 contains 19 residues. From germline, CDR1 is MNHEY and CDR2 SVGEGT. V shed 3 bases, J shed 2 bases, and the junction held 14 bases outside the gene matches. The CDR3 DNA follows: TGTGCCAGCAGTTATCGTCCGGGACAGGGTAATTGGGGCAATCAGCCCCAGCATTTT. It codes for CASSYRPGQGNWGNQPQHF.

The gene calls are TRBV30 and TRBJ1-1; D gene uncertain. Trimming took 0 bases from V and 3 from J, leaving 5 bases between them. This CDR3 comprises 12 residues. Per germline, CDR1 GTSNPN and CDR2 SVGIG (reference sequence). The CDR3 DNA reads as TGTGCCTGGAGTGTACTGGACACTGAAGCTTTCTTT. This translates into CAWSVLDTEAFF.

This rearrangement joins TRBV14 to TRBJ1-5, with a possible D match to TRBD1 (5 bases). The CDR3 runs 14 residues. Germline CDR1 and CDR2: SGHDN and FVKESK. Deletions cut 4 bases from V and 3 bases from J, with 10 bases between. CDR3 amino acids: CASSPGGVNQPQHF. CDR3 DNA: TGTGCCAGCAGCCCAGGAGGGGTCAATCAGCCCCAGCATTTT.

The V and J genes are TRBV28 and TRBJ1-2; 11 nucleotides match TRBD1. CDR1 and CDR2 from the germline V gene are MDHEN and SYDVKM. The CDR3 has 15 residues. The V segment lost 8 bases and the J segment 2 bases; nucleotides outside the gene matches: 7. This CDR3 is CASGQGAPRNYGYTF. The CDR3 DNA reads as TGTGCCAGCGGACAGGGGGCCCCTAGAAACTATGGCTACACCTTC.

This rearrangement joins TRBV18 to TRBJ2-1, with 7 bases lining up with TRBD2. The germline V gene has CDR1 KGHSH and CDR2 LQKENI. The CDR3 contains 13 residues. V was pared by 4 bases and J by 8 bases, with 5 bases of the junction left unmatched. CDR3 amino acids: CASSLPSGDEQFF. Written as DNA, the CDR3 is TGTGCCAGCTCACTTCCTAGCGGCGATGAGCAGTTCTTC.

CDR3 residues: CASSTGLAGAGELFF. CDR3 DNA: TGTGCCAGCAGCACGGGACTAGCGGGAGCCGGGGAGCTGTTTTTT. V and J are TRBV7-2 and TRBJ2-2; TRBD2 matches 14 bases. The V segment lost 5 bases and the J segment 6 bases; nucleotides outside the gene matches: 2. CDR1 and CDR2 from the germline V gene are SGHTA and FQGNSA. The CDR3 has 15 amino acids.

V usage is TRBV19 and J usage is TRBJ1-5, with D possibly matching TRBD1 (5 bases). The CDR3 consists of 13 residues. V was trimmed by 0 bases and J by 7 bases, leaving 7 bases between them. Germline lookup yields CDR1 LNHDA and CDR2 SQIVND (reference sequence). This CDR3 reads CASSIEGRQPQHF. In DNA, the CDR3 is TGTGCCAGTAGTATAGAGGGGCGGCAGCCCCAGCATTTT. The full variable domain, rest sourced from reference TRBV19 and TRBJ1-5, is DGGITQSPKYLFRKEGQNVTLSCEQNLNHDAMYWYRQDPGQGLRLIYYSQIVNDFQKGDIAEGYSVSREKKESFPLTVTSAQKNPTAFYLCASSIEGRQPQHFGDGTRLSIL.

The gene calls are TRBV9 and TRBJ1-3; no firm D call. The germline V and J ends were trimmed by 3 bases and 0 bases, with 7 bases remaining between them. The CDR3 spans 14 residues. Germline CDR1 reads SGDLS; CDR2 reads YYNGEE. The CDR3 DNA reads TGTGCCAGCAGCGCCCTAGGCTCTGGAAACACCATATATTTT. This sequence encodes CASSALGSGNTIYF.

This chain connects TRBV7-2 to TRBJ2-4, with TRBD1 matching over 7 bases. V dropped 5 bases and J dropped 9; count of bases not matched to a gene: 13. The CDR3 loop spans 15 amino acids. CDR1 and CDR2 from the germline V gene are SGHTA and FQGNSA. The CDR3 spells CASSPSVLRTGIQYF. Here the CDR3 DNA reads TGTGCCAGCAGCCCCAGTGTCTTACGGACAGGCATTCAGTACTTC.